This is a list of T cell receptor beta chains from one sample in a study of blood T cell repertoires in COVID-19. Some clones are missing from TCRdb's copy, which holds only in-frame ones; the method was immunoSEQ multiplex PCR. The repertoire has more than 95,000 clones, 74% of them found once; the top ten carry more than 5.5%. The specimen was peripheral blood. Source of these receptors: a man aged 55-75 years with acute or convalescent COVID-19. Both conserved end residues are part of each CDR3. A D gene is named only where the DNA matches it firmly. The listing skips clone size in some rows; elsewhere it reads once, few, many or a size class.

V	D	J	size	DNA	CDR3
TRBV6-6	TRBD1	TRBJ1-5	NA	TGTGCCAGCAGTTATAAAGGAGGGGGCGTAAATCAGCCCCAGCATTTT	CASSYKGGGVNQPQHF
TRBV27	NA	TRBJ1-2	NA	TGTGCCAGCAGTGGCCACCTGGGCACTAACTATGGCTACACCTTC	CASSGHLGTNYGYTF
TRBV5-1	TRBD1	TRBJ2-1	NA	TGCGCCAGCAGCTTGGCGAGGGGACAGGGGTACGATGAGCAGTTCTTC	CASSLARGQGYDEQFF
TRBV7-6	TRBD1	TRBJ1-4	NA	TGTGCCAGCAGCGTAAGGGACAGGGGAGGCGAAAAACTGTTTTTT	CASSVRDRGGEKLFF
TRBV29-1	NA	TRBJ2-3	NA	TGCAGCGTTGAAGAACGGGTAACTAGCACAGATACGCAGTATTTT	CSVEERVTSTDTQYF
TRBV2	TRBD1	TRBJ1-5	NA	TGTGCCAGCAGTGGACAGGGGAATAGCAATCAGCCCCAGCATTTT	CASSGQGNSNQPQHF
TRBV19	NA	TRBJ1-2	few	TGTGCCAGTAGTATAGTTACCAATGGAGGTTATGGCTACACCTTC	CASSIVTNGGYGYTF
TRBV5-1	TRBD2	TRBJ2-3	NA	TGCGCCAGCAGCGCAAGGGGCGGGGGGACAGATACGCAGTATTTT	CASSARGGGTDTQYF
TRBV9	TRBD1	TRBJ1-2	NA	TGTGCCAGCAGCGTAGATCCCCCCATAGGACAGGGCTATGGCTACACCTTC	CASSVDPPIGQGYGYTF
TRBV7-9	NA	TRBJ1-4	NA	TGTGCCAGCAGCTCCGGCGTGCGGTTTACTAATGAAAAACTGTTTTTT	CASSSGVRFTNEKLFF
TRBV5-5	NA	TRBJ2-2	many	TGTGCCAGCAGGTTACAGTCTACGAACACCGGGGAGCTGTTTTTT	CASRLQSTNTGELFF
TRBV4-2	TRBD2	TRBJ2-1	NA	TGTGCCAGCAGCCAAGGACTAGCTGGAACCAATGAGCAGTTCTTC	CASSQGLAGTNEQFF
TRBV4-1	TRBD1	TRBJ1-2	NA	TGCGCCAGCAGCCAAGATCAAGCAGGGGGCGTCTATGGCTACACCTTC	CASSQDQAGGVYGYTF
TRBV29-1	TRBD1	TRBJ1-1	few	TGCAGCGTTCGGACAGGGGGCATCTCTGAAGCTTTCTTT	CSVRTGGISEAFF
TRBV10-3	TRBD1	TRBJ2-2	NA	TGTGCCATTGCAAAAGACCCTGGACAGGGAAACACCGGGGAGCTGTTTTTT	CAIAKDPGQGNTGELFF
TRBV5-1	TRBD2	TRBJ2-5	NA	TGCGCCAGCAGCTGGAGTAGCGGGACCGATGGGGAGACCCAGTACTTC	CASSWSSGTDGETQYF
TRBV5-8	TRBD1	TRBJ1-2	NA	TGTGCCAGCAGCTTCGGGACAGGGGGACGTAATTATGGCTACACCTTC	CASSFGTGGRNYGYTF
TRBV9	NA	TRBJ1-5	NA	TGTGCCAGCAGCGGAATCGGCGGGAATCAGCCCCAGCATTTT	CASSGIGGNQPQHF